Listed below are T cell receptor beta chains from one sample, sequenced in a study of blood T cell repertoires in COVID-19. TCRdb's table, derived via immunoSEQ multiplex PCR, lists solely in-frame clones and lacks some. Here the sample spans about 40,000 clones, 85% being singletons. Sequencing was carried out using peripheral blood. Receptors were obtained from a man aged 50-59 years with active COVID-19. The CDR3 runs from the conserved cysteine through the conserved F or W. Each record gives: CDR3 protein, CDR3 DNA, clone size, J gene, D gene, V gene. The D gene is left open where the match is weak. Clone sizes are given selectively: once, few, many, or a class where the clone is expanded.

cdr3_aa: CASSYSWTGVSNEQFF
cdr3_nt: TGTGCCAGCAGTTACTCGTGGACAGGGGTGAGCAATGAGCAGTTCTTC
clone_size: .
j_call: TRBJ2-1
d_call: TRBD1
v_call: TRBV6-5

cdr3_aa: CASRSTLQETQYF
cdr3_nt: TGTGCCAGCAGATCGACTCTCCAAGAGACCCAGTACTTC
clone_size: few
j_call: TRBJ2-5
d_call: .
v_call: TRBV7-2

cdr3_aa: CASRAGTGNEKLFF
cdr3_nt: TGTGCCAGCAGGGCCGGGACAGGGAATGAAAAACTGTTTTTT
clone_size: .
j_call: TRBJ1-4
d_call: TRBD1
v_call: TRBV2

cdr3_aa: CASSETGVYGYTF
cdr3_nt: TGTGCCAGCAGCGAAACAGGGGTTTATGGCTACACCTTC
clone_size: .
j_call: TRBJ1-2
d_call: TRBD1
v_call: TRBV9

cdr3_aa: CASGRWTGELFF
cdr3_nt: TGTGCCAGCGGGAGGTGGACCGGGGAGCTGTTTTTT
clone_size: .
j_call: TRBJ2-2
d_call: .
v_call: TRBV7-2

cdr3_aa: CASSTRTGAYEQYF
cdr3_nt: TGCGCCAGCAGCACAAGGACGGGAGCCTACGAGCAGTACTTC
clone_size: .
j_call: TRBJ2-7
d_call: .
v_call: TRBV5-1

cdr3_aa: CASSETGRSYNEQFF
cdr3_nt: TGTGCCAGCAGCGAGACCGGGAGGTCCTACAATGAGCAGTTCTTC
clone_size: .
j_call: TRBJ2-1
d_call: TRBD2
v_call: TRBV9

cdr3_aa: CASSQTGNSGNTIYF
cdr3_nt: TGTGCCAGCAGCCAGACAGGAAACTCTGGAAACACCATATATTTT
clone_size: .
j_call: TRBJ1-3
d_call: .
v_call: TRBV7-6

cdr3_aa: CATGTGGSDTQYF
cdr3_nt: TGTGCTACCGGGACCGGAGGGAGTGATACGCAGTATTTT
clone_size: .
j_call: TRBJ2-3
d_call: .
v_call: TRBV7-2

cdr3_aa: CASNRLAGGGGETQYF
cdr3_nt: TGTGCCAGCAACAGACTAGCGGGAGGTGGTGGGGAGACCCAGTACTTC
clone_size: .
j_call: TRBJ2-5
d_call: TRBD2
v_call: TRBV2

cdr3_aa: CASSNPGRLLYTGELFF
cdr3_nt: TGTGCCAGCAGCAACCCGGGGAGACTTCTCTACACCGGGGAGCTGTTTTTT
clone_size: .
j_call: TRBJ2-2
d_call: .
v_call: TRBV7-2

cdr3_aa: CASTLDTGSGNTIYF
cdr3_nt: TGTGCCAGCACTCTTGATACAGGGTCCGGAAACACCATATATTTT
clone_size: .
j_call: TRBJ1-3
d_call: .
v_call: TRBV5-5

cdr3_aa: CASSEYRGQGGGYTF
cdr3_nt: TGTGCCAGCAGTGAATATCGGGGACAGGGTGGAGGCTACACCTTC
clone_size: .
j_call: TRBJ1-2
d_call: TRBD1
v_call: TRBV25-1

cdr3_aa: CATSRDKRQGSLNTEAFF
cdr3_nt: TGTGCCACCAGCAGAGATAAAAGACAGGGCAGTTTGAACACTGAAGCTTTCTTT
clone_size: .
j_call: TRBJ1-1
d_call: TRBD1
v_call: TRBV15

cdr3_aa: CAISEPAGTGNTEAFF
cdr3_nt: TGTGCCATCAGTGAGCCAGCCGGGACAGGGAACACTGAAGCTTTCTTT
clone_size: .
j_call: TRBJ1-1
d_call: TRBD1
v_call: TRBV10-3

cdr3_aa: CASSQGTGWQPQHF
cdr3_nt: TGTGCCAGCAGCCAGGGGACAGGGTGGCAGCCCCAGCATTTT
clone_size: .
j_call: TRBJ1-5
d_call: TRBD1
v_call: TRBV3-1/TRBV3-2

cdr3_aa: CASSGGTGYYEQYF
cdr3_nt: TGTGCCAGCAGCGGGGGGACAGGGTACTACGAGCAGTACTTC
clone_size: .
j_call: TRBJ2-7
d_call: TRBD1
v_call: TRBV7-2

cdr3_aa: CASSLVTSAYYEQYF
cdr3_nt: TGTGCCAGCAGCTTGGTTACTAGCGCTTACTACGAGCAGTACTTC
clone_size: .
j_call: TRBJ2-7
d_call: TRBD2
v_call: TRBV5-4

cdr3_aa: CASSLIRVYEQFF
cdr3_nt: TGTGCCAGCAGCTTAATCAGGGTCTATGAGCAGTTCTTC
clone_size: .
j_call: TRBJ2-1
d_call: .
v_call: TRBV11-3

cdr3_aa: CASSQDPINYGYTF
cdr3_nt: TGCGCCAGCAGCCAAGATCCAATTAACTATGGCTACACCTTC
clone_size: .
j_call: TRBJ1-2
d_call: .
v_call: TRBV4-1

cdr3_aa: CASSVPGAPQHF
cdr3_nt: TGTGCCAGCAGCGTACCGGGTGCGCCCCAGCATTTT
clone_size: .
j_call: TRBJ1-5
d_call: .
v_call: TRBV16

cdr3_aa: CSVVRDYRTDTQYF
cdr3_nt: TGCAGCGTCGTACGGGACTACCGCACAGATACGCAGTATTTT
clone_size: .
j_call: TRBJ2-3
d_call: TRBD2
v_call: TRBV29-1

cdr3_aa: CAIRPGQVTGELFF
cdr3_nt: TGTGCCATCAGGCCGGGACAGGTTACTGGGGAGCTGTTTTTT
clone_size: .
j_call: TRBJ2-2
d_call: TRBD1
v_call: TRBV10-3

cdr3_aa: CASSSDRNYGYTF
cdr3_nt: TGTGCCAGCAGTTCGGACAGGAACTATGGCTACACCTTC
clone_size: .
j_call: TRBJ1-2
d_call: TRBD1
v_call: TRBV28

cdr3_aa: CASSLSSGDSEQYF
cdr3_nt: TGTGCCAGCAGCTTGTCGTCCGGAGACAGCGAGCAGTACTTC
clone_size: .
j_call: TRBJ2-7
d_call: .
v_call: TRBV5-5

cdr3_aa: CASSEYKAESETQYF
cdr3_nt: TGTGCCAGCAGTGAATACAAGGCGGAGTCAGAGACCCAGTACTTC
clone_size: .
j_call: TRBJ2-5
d_call: .
v_call: TRBV25-1

cdr3_aa: CATSRGGGVGQPQHF
cdr3_nt: TGTGCCACCAGCAGAGGTGGAGGGGTAGGCCAGCCCCAGCATTTT
clone_size: .
j_call: TRBJ1-5
d_call: .
v_call: TRBV15

cdr3_aa: CASSPGTSGTYEQYF
cdr3_nt: TGTGCCAGCAGTCCTGGGACTAGCGGAACCTACGAGCAGTACTTC
clone_size: .
j_call: TRBJ2-7
d_call: TRBD2
v_call: TRBV6-6

cdr3_aa: CASSPTPDTAKNIQYF
cdr3_nt: TGTGCCAGCAGCCCGACTCCTGATACTGCCAAAAACATTCAGTACTTC
clone_size: once
j_call: TRBJ2-4
d_call: .
v_call: TRBV7-2

cdr3_aa: CASRPDKNQPQHF
cdr3_nt: TGTGCCAGCAGACCGGACAAGAATCAGCCCCAGCATTTT
clone_size: .
j_call: TRBJ1-5
d_call: .
v_call: TRBV6-5

cdr3_aa: CASSTLSPITGELFF
cdr3_nt: TGTGCCAGCAGTACACTAAGCCCAATCACCGGGGAGCTGTTTTTT
clone_size: .
j_call: TRBJ2-2
d_call: .
v_call: TRBV2

cdr3_aa: CASSLLPGVNEQFF
cdr3_nt: TGTGCCAGCAGTTTATTGCCAGGGGTAAATGAGCAGTTCTTC
clone_size: once
j_call: TRBJ2-1
d_call: .
v_call: TRBV28

cdr3_aa: CASSDNRGDIQYF
cdr3_nt: TGTGCCAGCAGCGACAACCGGGGGGACATTCAGTACTTC
clone_size: .
j_call: TRBJ2-4
d_call: TRBD2
v_call: TRBV9

cdr3_aa: CASTGTGTTEAFF
cdr3_nt: TGTGCCAGCACCGGGACAGGGACCACTGAAGCTTTCTTT
clone_size: .
j_call: TRBJ1-1
d_call: TRBD1
v_call: TRBV12-3/TRBV12-4

cdr3_aa: CASTPGGSGDNEQFF
cdr3_nt: TGTGCCAGCACCCCAGGGGGTTCTGGGGACAATGAGCAGTTCTTC
clone_size: .
j_call: TRBJ2-1
d_call: TRBD1
v_call: TRBV6-6

cdr3_aa: CASSFGGTDTQYF
cdr3_nt: TGTGCCAGCAGCTTCGGGGGCACAGATACGCAGTATTTT
clone_size: .
j_call: TRBJ2-3
d_call: .
v_call: TRBV7-3

cdr3_aa: CASSLMGASYEQYF
cdr3_nt: TGTGCCAGCAGCTTAATGGGAGCCTCCTACGAGCAGTACTTC
clone_size: .
j_call: TRBJ2-7
d_call: .
v_call: TRBV7-9

cdr3_aa: CASSFTQREETQYF
cdr3_nt: TGTGCCAGCAGCTTTACCCAGCGGGAAGAGACCCAGTACTTC
clone_size: .
j_call: TRBJ2-5
d_call: .
v_call: TRBV7-8

cdr3_aa: CASSNHGQEGGNTIYF
cdr3_nt: TGTGCCAGCAGCAACCACGGACAGGAGGGTGGAAACACCATATATTTT
clone_size: .
j_call: TRBJ1-3
d_call: TRBD1
v_call: TRBV11-1